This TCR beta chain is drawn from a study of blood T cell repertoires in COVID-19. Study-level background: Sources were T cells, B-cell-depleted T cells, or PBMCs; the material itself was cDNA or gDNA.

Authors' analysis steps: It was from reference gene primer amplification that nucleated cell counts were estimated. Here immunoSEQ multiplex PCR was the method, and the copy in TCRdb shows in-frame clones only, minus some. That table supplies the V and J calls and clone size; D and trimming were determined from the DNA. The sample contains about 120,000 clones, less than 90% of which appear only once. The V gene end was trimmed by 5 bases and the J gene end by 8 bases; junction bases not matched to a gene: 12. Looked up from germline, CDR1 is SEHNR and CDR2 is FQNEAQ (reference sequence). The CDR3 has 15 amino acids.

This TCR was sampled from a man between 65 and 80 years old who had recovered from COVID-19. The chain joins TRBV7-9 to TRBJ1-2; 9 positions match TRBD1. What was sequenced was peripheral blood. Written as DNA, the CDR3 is TGTGCCAGCAGCCAAACGACAGGGGGTCCCTGGGGCTACACCTTC. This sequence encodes CASSQTTGGPWGYTF. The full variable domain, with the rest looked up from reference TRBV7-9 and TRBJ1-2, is DTGVSQNPRHKITKRGQNVTFRCDPISEHNRLYWYRQTLGQGPEFLTYFQNEAQLEKSRLLSDRFSAERPKGSFSTLEIQRTEQGDSAMYLCASSQTTGGPWGYTFGSGTRLTVV.